A selection of T cell receptor beta chains follows, all from one sample in a study of T cell responses to AZD1222 COVID-19 vaccine. The assay was immunoSEQ multiplex PCR, and TCRdb's table has in-frame clones only and misses some. The table has some 200,000 clones, 90% to 95% seen once; the top ten hold 1%. The sequenced sample was peripheral blood, obtained on day 0 of MenACWY control vaccination. The source of these receptors is an adult in good health. The CDR3 runs from the conserved cysteine through the conserved F or W. The D gene is left open where the match is weak. Not all rows give a size; the values are once, few, many and, for expanded clones, a class.

abundance: NA
len: 13
v_gene: TRBV19
d_gene: TRBD1
j_gene: TRBJ1-1
CDR3aa: CASGQGLETEAFF
CDR3nt: TGTGCCAGTGGACAGGGGCTGGAGACTGAAGCTTTCTTT

abundance: NA
len: 13
v_gene: TRBV5-6
d_gene: NA
j_gene: TRBJ2-7
CDR3aa: CASSLGFSYEQYF
CDR3nt: TGTGCCAGCAGCTTAGGGTTCTCCTACGAGCAGTACTTC

abundance: NA
len: 12
v_gene: TRBV6-5
d_gene: NA
j_gene: TRBJ1-1
CDR3aa: CASRWVEGEAFF
CDR3nt: TGTGCCAGCAGGTGGGTTGAAGGTGAAGCTTTCTTT

abundance: NA
len: 13
v_gene: TRBV4-2
d_gene: NA
j_gene: TRBJ1-2
CDR3aa: CASSQDIRGGYTF
CDR3nt: TGTGCCAGCAGCCAAGATATCAGGGGTGGCTACACCTTC

abundance: NA
len: 14
v_gene: TRBV7-2
d_gene: NA
j_gene: TRBJ2-1
CDR3aa: CASSMGRVYNEQFF
CDR3nt: TGTGCCAGCAGTATGGGACGGGTTTACAATGAGCAGTTCTTC

abundance: NA
len: 15
v_gene: TRBV28
d_gene: TRBD1
j_gene: TRBJ1-2
CDR3aa: CASSPNDRGWYGYTF
CDR3nt: TGTGCCAGCAGCCCAAACGACAGGGGGTGGTATGGCTACACCTTC

abundance: once
len: 14
v_gene: TRBV6-5
d_gene: NA
j_gene: TRBJ1-2
CDR3aa: CASSFWDGDYGYTF
CDR3nt: TGTGCCAGCAGTTTTTGGGACGGCGACTATGGCTACACCTTC

abundance: NA
len: 15
v_gene: TRBV7-2
d_gene: TRBD1
j_gene: TRBJ1-4
CDR3aa: CASSLWRGQGEKLFF
CDR3nt: TGTGCCAGCAGCTTATGGAGGGGGCAGGGCGAAAAACTGTTTTTT

abundance: NA
len: 12
v_gene: TRBV19
d_gene: NA
j_gene: TRBJ2-7
CDR3aa: CASSAGGHEQYF
CDR3nt: TGTGCCAGTAGTGCAGGGGGGCACGAGCAGTACTTC

abundance: NA
len: 14
v_gene: TRBV10-1
d_gene: TRBD2
j_gene: TRBJ2-2
CDR3aa: CASTRGGNTGELFF
CDR3nt: TGCGCCAGCACCCGGGGGGGGAACACCGGGGAGCTGTTTTTT

abundance: once
len: 13
v_gene: TRBV5-1
d_gene: NA
j_gene: TRBJ1-5
CDR3aa: CASSLDWTQPQHF
CDR3nt: TGCGCCAGCAGCTTGGATTGGACACAGCCCCAGCATTTT

abundance: NA
len: 13
v_gene: TRBV24-1
d_gene: NA
j_gene: TRBJ2-7
CDR3aa: CAPGLDGPGEQYF
CDR3nt: TGTGCCCCGGGATTGGACGGTCCGGGCGAGCAGTACTTC

abundance: NA
len: 13
v_gene: TRBV19
d_gene: NA
j_gene: TRBJ1-5
CDR3aa: CASSKHAQLPQHF
CDR3nt: TGTGCCAGCAGCAAGCACGCCCAATTGCCCCAGCATTTT

abundance: NA
len: 13
v_gene: TRBV10-3
d_gene: TRBD1
j_gene: TRBJ1-5
CDR3aa: CAISGTGEQPQHF
CDR3nt: TGTGCCATCAGTGGGACAGGGGAACAGCCCCAGCATTTT

abundance: NA
len: 15
v_gene: TRBV9
d_gene: NA
j_gene: TRBJ1-3
CDR3aa: CASSKRGSSGNTIYF
CDR3nt: TGTGCCAGCAGTAAACGGGGGAGCTCTGGAAACACCATATATTTT

abundance: NA
len: 14
v_gene: TRBV5-5
d_gene: NA
j_gene: TRBJ1-1
CDR3aa: CASSLPGLNTEAFF
CDR3nt: TGTGCCAGCAGCTTACCAGGGCTGAACACTGAAGCTTTCTTT

abundance: few
len: 10
v_gene: TRBV7-9
d_gene: NA
j_gene: TRBJ2-1
CDR3aa: CASSAREQFF
CDR3nt: TGTGCCAGCAGCGCCCGAGAGCAGTTCTTC

abundance: few
len: 16
v_gene: TRBV28
d_gene: NA
j_gene: TRBJ1-5
CDR3aa: CASSLLGGGSNQPQHF
CDR3nt: TGTGCCAGCAGTTTATTAGGAGGGGGAAGCAATCAGCCCCAGCATTTT

abundance: NA
len: 16
v_gene: TRBV7-9
d_gene: NA
j_gene: TRBJ2-2
CDR3aa: CASSPPGGPNTGELFF
CDR3nt: TGTGCCAGCAGCCCCCCAGGAGGTCCGAACACCGGGGAGCTGTTTTTT

abundance: NA
len: 15
v_gene: TRBV7-2
d_gene: NA
j_gene: TRBJ1-3
CDR3aa: CASSRSGTPGNTIYF
CDR3nt: TGTGCCAGCAGCCGGAGCGGGACACCTGGAAACACCATATATTTT

abundance: NA
len: 15
v_gene: TRBV15
d_gene: NA
j_gene: TRBJ2-2
CDR3aa: CATSRDRQAAGELFF
CDR3nt: TGTGCCACCAGCAGAGATAGGCAAGCAGCCGGGGAGCTGTTTTTT

abundance: NA
len: 14
v_gene: TRBV5-1
d_gene: NA
j_gene: TRBJ2-7
CDR3aa: CASSLAGRAYEQYF
CDR3nt: TGCGCCAGCAGCTTGGCGGGCAGGGCTTACGAGCAGTACTTC

abundance: NA
len: 17
v_gene: TRBV7-2
d_gene: TRBD2
j_gene: TRBJ2-7
CDR3aa: CASSQRTGGGLSYEQYF
CDR3nt: TGTGCCAGCAGCCAGAGGACCGGCGGGGGACTTTCCTACGAGCAGTACTTC

abundance: NA
len: 13
v_gene: TRBV12-3/TRBV12-4
d_gene: NA
j_gene: TRBJ1-2
CDR3aa: CASSLQGNYGYTF
CDR3nt: TGTGCCAGCAGTTTACAGGGAAACTATGGCTACACCTTC

abundance: NA
len: 13
v_gene: TRBV2
d_gene: NA
j_gene: TRBJ2-5
CDR3aa: CASALLREETQYF
CDR3nt: TGTGCCAGCGCTCTCTTAAGGGAAGAGACCCAGTACTTC

abundance: NA
len: 13
v_gene: TRBV12-3/TRBV12-4
d_gene: TRBD1
j_gene: TRBJ2-1
CDR3aa: CASTWTGNNEQFF
CDR3nt: TGTGCCAGCACCTGGACAGGGAACAATGAGCAGTTCTTC

abundance: once
len: 14
v_gene: TRBV18
d_gene: NA
j_gene: TRBJ1-2
CDR3aa: CASSPPGRAYGYTF
CDR3nt: TGTGCCAGCTCACCACCGGGGAGGGCCTATGGCTACACCTTC

abundance: NA
len: 16
v_gene: TRBV27
d_gene: NA
j_gene: TRBJ1-4
CDR3aa: CASSLTPGATNEKLFF
CDR3nt: TGTGCCAGCAGTTTAACCCCGGGAGCAACTAATGAAAAACTGTTTTTT

abundance: NA
len: 14
v_gene: TRBV6-5
d_gene: TRBD1
j_gene: TRBJ2-7
CDR3aa: CASSRDRGSNEQYF
CDR3nt: TGTGCCAGCAGCCGGGACAGGGGATCCAACGAGCAGTACTTC

abundance: once
len: 15
v_gene: TRBV7-9
d_gene: NA
j_gene: TRBJ2-5
CDR3aa: CASSLVGRAQETQYF
CDR3nt: TGTGCCAGCAGCTTAGTAGGTCGGGCCCAAGAGACCCAGTACTTC

abundance: NA
len: 11
v_gene: TRBV28
d_gene: NA
j_gene: TRBJ1-2
CDR3aa: CASSPNRGYTF
CDR3nt: TGTGCCAGCAGTCCCAATCGAGGCTACACCTTC

abundance: NA
len: 12
v_gene: TRBV6-2/TRBV6-3
d_gene: NA
j_gene: TRBJ2-7
CDR3aa: CASSYTHYEQYF
CDR3nt: TGTGCCAGCAGTTATACTCACTACGAGCAGTACTTC

abundance: NA
len: 14
v_gene: TRBV6-5
d_gene: NA
j_gene: TRBJ1-2
CDR3aa: CASRPTGQFYGYTF
CDR3nt: TGTGCCAGCAGACCGACAGGACAATTCTATGGCTACACCTTC

abundance: NA
len: 14
v_gene: TRBV19
d_gene: NA
j_gene: TRBJ2-2
CDR3aa: CASSEGGHTGELFF
CDR3nt: TGTGCCAGTAGTGAGGGGGGACACACCGGGGAGCTGTTTTTT

abundance: once
len: 14
v_gene: TRBV6-5
d_gene: TRBD1
j_gene: TRBJ1-5
CDR3aa: CASSFGQGNQPQHF
CDR3nt: TGTGCCAGCAGCTTCGGACAGGGGAATCAGCCCCAGCATTTT

abundance: once
len: 14
v_gene: TRBV28
d_gene: NA
j_gene: TRBJ1-5
CDR3aa: CASRILAGSQPQHF
CDR3nt: TGTGCCAGCAGGATCCTTGCAGGGTCCCAGCCCCAGCATTTT

abundance: NA
len: 13
v_gene: TRBV6-5
d_gene: NA
j_gene: TRBJ2-1
CDR3aa: CASSYTGGHEQFF
CDR3nt: TGTGCCAGCAGTTACACGGGGGGCCATGAGCAGTTCTTC

abundance: NA
len: 13
v_gene: TRBV5-4
d_gene: NA
j_gene: TRBJ2-2
CDR3aa: CASSSQGPGELFF
CDR3nt: TGTGCCAGCAGCTCTCAGGGGCCCGGGGAGCTGTTTTTT

abundance: NA
len: 15
v_gene: TRBV27
d_gene: TRBD1
j_gene: TRBJ2-7
CDR3aa: CASSLTGTGSYEQYF
CDR3nt: TGTGCCAGCAGTTTAACCGGGACAGGTTCCTACGAGCAGTACTTC

abundance: NA
len: 11
v_gene: TRBV2
d_gene: NA
j_gene: TRBJ1-2
CDR3aa: CASRELGGYTF
CDR3nt: TGTGCCAGCAGGGAACTAGGTGGCTACACCTTC

abundance: NA
len: 15
v_gene: TRBV15
d_gene: NA
j_gene: TRBJ1-4
CDR3aa: CATSRDTRSNEKLFF
CDR3nt: TGTGCCACCAGCAGAGATACGAGAAGTAATGAAAAACTGTTTTTT

abundance: NA
len: 15
v_gene: TRBV28
d_gene: TRBD1
j_gene: TRBJ1-3
CDR3aa: CASSLSGQGGVTIYF
CDR3nt: TGTGCCAGCAGTTTAAGTGGGCAGGGGGGGGTCACCATATATTTT